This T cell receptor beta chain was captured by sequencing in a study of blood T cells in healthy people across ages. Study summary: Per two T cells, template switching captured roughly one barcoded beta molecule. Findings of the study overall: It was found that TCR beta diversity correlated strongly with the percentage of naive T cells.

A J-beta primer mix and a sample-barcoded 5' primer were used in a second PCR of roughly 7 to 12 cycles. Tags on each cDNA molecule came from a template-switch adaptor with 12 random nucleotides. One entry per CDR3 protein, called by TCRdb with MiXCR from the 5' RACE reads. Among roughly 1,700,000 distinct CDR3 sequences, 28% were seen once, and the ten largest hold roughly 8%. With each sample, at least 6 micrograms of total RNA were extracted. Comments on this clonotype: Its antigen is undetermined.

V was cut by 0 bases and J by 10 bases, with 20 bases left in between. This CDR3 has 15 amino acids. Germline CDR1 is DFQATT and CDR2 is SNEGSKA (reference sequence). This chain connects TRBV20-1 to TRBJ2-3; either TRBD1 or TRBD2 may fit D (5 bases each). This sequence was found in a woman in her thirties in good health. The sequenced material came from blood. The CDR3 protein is CSARDRGRPVGAQYF. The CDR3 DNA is TGCAGTGCTAGAGACCGGGGACGCCCCGTGGGAGCGCAGTATTTT.